The 26 T cell receptor beta chains below come from one sample, sequenced in a study of T cell repertoires in cytomegalovirus infection. TCRdb ran MiXCR on the reads and lists one entry per CDR3 protein. The sample holds about 310,000 distinct CDR3 sequences, about a sixth seen once. Material for sequencing was PBMCs. These receptors originate from a human donor in good health (CMV status not recorded). Some clones in this sample may be carry-over from other donors' samples.

This clonotype was detected only a few times. The chain recombines TRBV20-1 with TRBJ1-2; D not certain. The ends were cut back, 5 bases at V and 2 bases at J, with 18 bases in the middle. Germline-derived CDR1 and CDR2 are DFQATT and SNEGSKA (reference sequence). The CDR3 covers 15 residues. The CDR3 sequence: CSAPLWVGSNYGYTF. DNA for the CDR3: TGCAGTGCTCCCTTATGGGTGGGGAGCAACTATGGCTACACCTTC.

V usage is TRBV4-2 and J usage is TRBJ1-1; TRBD1 aligns across 8 bases. Per germline, CDR1 LGHNA and CDR2 YNFKEQ. J lost 1 base, V lost 1 base, and 2 bases had no gene match. The CDR3 length is 15 residues. The CDR3 region is CASSQVGTGNTEAFF. The CDR3, as DNA: TGTGCCAGCAGCCAAGTTGGGACAGGGAACACTGAAGCTTTCTTT.

This clonotype was observed many times. V usage is TRBV7-9 and J usage is TRBJ1-3; TRBD1 aligns across 11 bases. This CDR3 spans 18 amino acids. Germline V gives CDR1 SEHNR, CDR2 FQNEAQ (reference sequence). Trimming took 4 bases from V and 1 from J; bases not matched to a gene: 9. CDR3 sequence reads: CASSWTGTGGKSGNTIYF. The DNA of the CDR3 is TGTGCCAGCAGCTGGACCGGGACAGGGGGTAAATCTGGAAACACCATATATTTT.

There are many counts of this clonotype. The chain joins TRBV4-1 to TRBJ2-7; TRBD1 matches 7 bases. V lost 1 base and J lost 7; bases outside the gene matches: 16. This CDR3 is 17 amino acids long. From germline, CDR1 is MGHRA and CDR2 YSYEKL. The CDR3 DNA is TGCGCCAGCAGCCAAGTGCCCTCCGGGACAGAATTGGGGGAGCAGTACTTC. Translation gives CASSQVPSGTELGEQYF.

This clonotype occurred a few times. The chain combines TRBV4-1 with TRBJ2-1; TRBD1 is a possible D gene (7 bases). CDR3 length: 15 amino acids. CDR1 and CDR2 (germline): MGHRA, YSYEKL. V lost 0 bases to trimming and J lost 6 bases, with 12 bases between them. CDR3 protein: CASSQEGGGSNEQFF. CDR3 sequence (DNA): TGCGCCAGCAGCCAAGAAGGAGGGGGCTCCAATGAGCAGTTCTTC.

The table lists this clonotype with many counts. V and J are TRBV28 and TRBJ2-7; D unclear. This CDR3 has 12 residues. The germline V and J ends were trimmed by 7 bases and 0 bases, with 7 bases remaining between them. The V gene's germline CDR1 is MDHEN and CDR2 SYDVKM. The CDR3 sequence: CASKSSSYEQYF. The CDR3 DNA reads as TGTGCCAGCAAATCGAGCTCCTACGAGCAGTACTTC.

This clonotype appeared many times. The CDR3 spells CASSQASNGQGNSPLHF. The CDR3 DNA follows: TGCGCCAGCAGCCAAGCTTCGAACGGACAGGGTAATTCACCCCTCCACTTT. This sequence joins TRBV4-1 and TRBJ1-6; the match to TRBD1 covers 8 bases. This CDR3 comprises 17 residues. Looked up from germline, CDR1 is MGHRA and CDR2 is YSYEKL. Unmatched junction bases numbered 8, after V lost 1 base and J lost 6 bases.

V is TRBV5-4 and J is TRBJ2-1, with D tentatively TRBD1 (5 bases). V lost 4 bases and J lost 9, with 17 bases in between. Germline lookup yields CDR1 SGHNT and CDR2 YYREEE (reference sequence). The CDR3 is made up of 14 amino acids. DNA of the CDR3: TGTGCCAGCAGCCCTACCGCAGGGCTGGGTGAGCAGTTCTTC. Translating gives CASSPTAGLGEQFF.

This clonotype has at least ten counts. The chain joins TRBV6-5 to TRBJ1-1; TRBD1 might be the D (6 bases). Germline CDR1 and CDR2: MNHEY and SVGAGI. The CDR3 covers 14 residues. V was trimmed by 6 bases and J by 7 bases, leaving 18 bases between them. This CDR3 is CASSPVTGTLEAFF. CDR3 nucleotides: TGTGCCAGCAGCCCGGTGACCGGGACACTTGAAGCTTTCTTT.

This clonotype was seen a handful of times. The rearrangement links TRBV6-1 to TRBJ1-1, with a weak D call TRBD1 (6 bases). CDR1 and CDR2 (germline): MNHNS, SASEGT. Deletions cut 4 bases from V and 1 base from J, with 13 bases between. CDR3 length: 15 residues. CDR3 in DNA: TGTGCCAGCAGTGCAGTCGAGACAGGGAACACTGAAGCTTTCTTT. This codes for CASSAVETGNTEAFF.

Many counts were recorded for this clonotype. V is TRBV11-1 and J is TRBJ2-7; TRBD1 or TRBD2 may be the D gene (6 bases each). Trimming took 6 bases from V and 2 from J, leaving 17 bases between them. The CDR3 runs to 15 residues. The germline CDR1 and CDR2 sequences are SGHAT and FQDESV (reference sequence). CDR3 nucleotide sequence: TGTGCCAGCAGGTCGTCAGTCCGGGGGCCCTACGAGCAGTACTTC. It translates to CASRSSVRGPYEQYF.

The rearrangement joins TRBV10-3 to TRBJ2-1, with 11 nucleotides matching TRBD2. The V gene's germline CDR1 is ENHRY and CDR2 SYGVKD. The V and J ends lost 9 bases and 6 bases, in that order; junction bases with no gene match: 1. This CDR3 is 12 amino acids long. CDR3 in amino acids: CAIGTSGNEQFF. CDR3 DNA sequence: TGTGCCATAGGGACTAGCGGCAATGAGCAGTTCTTC.

There are a few counts of this clonotype. The rearrangement joins TRBV29-1 to TRBJ2-7, with 9 bases fitting TRBD1. Germline loops: CDR1 SQVTM, CDR2 ANQGSEA. CDR3 length: 14 amino acids. Trimming cost V 4 bases and J 2 bases; bases outside gene matches: 6. CDR3 nucleotide sequence: TGCAGCGTTGGAGGACAGGGGCCCCCCTACGAGCAGTACTTC. Protein: CSVGGQGPPYEQYF.

This clonotype was recorded at least ten times. The chain links TRBV6-5 to TRBJ2-1; 7 nucleotides align to TRBD1. Germline V gene data show CDR1 as MNHEY and CDR2 as SVGAGI. CDR3 length: 14 residues. V was clipped by 5 bases and J by 5 bases; unmatched bases: 6. CDR3 DNA sequence: TGTGCCAGCAGTAAGATCGGGACAGACAATGAGCAGTTCTTC. Amino acid sequence: CASSKIGTDNEQFF.

The chain recombines TRBV15 with TRBJ2-7; 13 nucleotides agree with TRBD2. Unmatched junction bases numbered 3, after V lost 1 base and J lost 0 bases. This CDR3 is built from 17 residues. The germline CDR1 and CDR2 sequences are LNHNV and YYDKDF (reference sequence). CDR3 DNA: TGTGCCACCAGCAGAGTCGGACTAGCGGGGGCCTCCTACGAGCAGTACTTC. As protein: CATSRVGLAGASYEQYF.

The V call is TRBV10-3, the J call TRBJ2-7; D uncertain. Germline V gene data show CDR1 as ENHRY and CDR2 as SYGVKD. CDR3 length equals 14 residues. V lost 4 bases and J lost 0, with 10 bases in between. CDR3 coding DNA: TGTGCCATCAGTGCTTCGGCTGCCTCCTACGAGCAGTACTTC. This codes for CAISASAASYEQYF.

With regard to this clonotype: One end of the junction fails to match germline, which may point to a read error. This rearrangement joins TRBV20-1 to TRBJ1-6; D call uncertain. The CDR3 is 13 residues long. Germline CDR1 and CDR2: DFQATT and SNEGSKA (reference sequence). In nucleotides, the CDR3 is TGCAGTGCCAGAGGGTGGCTTGATTCACCCCTCCACTTT. Residues: CSARGWLDSPLHF.

This clonotype was found once. V is TRBV4-2 and J is TRBJ2-7; D not certain. The CDR3 extends over 15 amino acids. V gave up 0 bases and J gave up 5 bases, with 14 bases separating them. Germline V gene data show CDR1 as LGHNA and CDR2 as YNFKEQ. For the CDR3, the DNA is TGTGCCAGCAGCCAAGAGGTGGCAGAACCCCACGAGCAGTACTTC. Amino acids: CASSQEVAEPHEQYF.

V and J are TRBV28 and TRBJ2-7; D unclear. Trimming stripped 4 bases from V and 4 bases from J, with 17 bases between. CDR1 and CDR2 (germline): MDHEN, SYDVKM. This CDR3 is built from 15 residues. CDR3 amino acids: CASSSTNRVLYEQYF. CDR3 coding DNA: TGTGCCAGCAGTTCAACGAACAGAGTTCTTTACGAGCAGTACTTC.

This clonotype has only a few counts. The chain links TRBV12-3 or TRBV12-4 to TRBJ2-5; the match to TRBD2 covers 9 bases. This CDR3 is built from 19 residues. Germline trimming cut 0 bases from V and 2 bases from J; bases unmatched to any gene: 13. CDR3: CASSLARGSGGPFQETQYF. Written as DNA, the CDR3 is TGTGCCAGCAGTTTAGCGCGGGGTAGCGGGGGACCCTTTCAAGAGACCCAGTACTTC.

This clonotype was recorded at least ten times. The chain carries TRBV28 and TRBJ1-5; D ambiguous. Trimming took off 4 bases at V and 6 bases at J, with 13 bases between the two ends. Germline loops: CDR1 MDHEN, CDR2 SYDVKM. The CDR3 runs 14 residues. CDR3 in amino acids: CASSSGGEGQPQHF. The CDR3 DNA reads TGTGCCAGCAGTTCCGGTGGGGAGGGTCAGCCCCAGCATTTT.

The chain uses TRBV28 and TRBJ2-7, with D tentatively TRBD1 (6 bases). CDR3 length: 14 amino acids. Germline V gene sequence: CDR1 MDHEN, CDR2 SYDVKM. With 8 bases removed from V and 6 bases from J, the gap between germline ends came to 20 bases. The CDR3: CASSGTPLFGEQYF. The CDR3 DNA reads TGTGCCAGCTCGGGGACACCACTATTCGGCGAGCAGTACTTC.

This clonotype was detected many times. V gene TRBV7-3 combines with J gene TRBJ2-7; TRBD1 aligns across 9 bases. The CDR3 is 15 amino acids. Unmatched junction bases numbered 10, after V lost 3 bases and J lost 7 bases. Germline CDR1 reads SGHTA; CDR2 reads FQGTGA. The CDR3 loop is CASSLSGQGSSEQYF. The CDR3 DNA sequence: TGTGCCAGCAGCTTGAGCGGACAGGGGTCCTCGGAGCAGTACTTC.

This clonotype was observed at least ten times. This sequence joins TRBV12-3 or TRBV12-4 and TRBJ1-1; D gene uncertain. The length of the CDR3 is 13 residues. Trimming stripped 2 bases from V and 3 bases from J, with 7 bases between. The CDR3 sequence: CASSLNLYTEAFF. The CDR3 coding sequence is TGTGCCAGCAGTTTAAACCTCTACACTGAAGCTTTCTTT.

This chain uses TRBV4-2 with TRBJ2-3; TRBD1 is a possible D gene (5 bases). Trimming cost V 1 base and J 2 bases, with 10 bases left between them. The CDR3 has 15 amino acids. CDR1 and CDR2 (germline): LGHNA, YNFKEQ. In DNA form, the CDR3 reads TGTGCCAGCAGCCAAGGCACAGGAGACACAGATACGCAGTATTTT. Its translation is CASSQGTGDTDTQYF.

This clonotype was observed a few times. V is TRBV25-1 and J is TRBJ1-1; possible D gene TRBD1, 6 bases. Germline V lookup: CDR1 MGHDK, CDR2 SYGVNS. The CDR3 totals 13 residues. The ends were cut back, 10 bases at V and 5 bases at J, with 17 bases in the middle. The CDR3 DNA sequence: TGTGCCACCCGGTGGGGGCAGGGGACTGAAGCTTTCTTT. Its translation is CATRWGQGTEAFF.